These 31 T cell receptor beta chains were sequenced from one sample in a study of blood T cell repertoires in COVID-19. This table comes from immunoSEQ multiplex PCR, and its TCRdb copy is limited to in-frame clones, with some not included. This table has 140,000 to 150,000 clones, 75% to 90% appearing once. Sample: peripheral blood. Source of these receptors: a man aged 55 to 70 with active or convalescent COVID-19.

The gene calls are TRBV18 and TRBJ1-2; 8 nucleotides match TRBD1. Looked up from germline, CDR1 is KGHSH and CDR2 is LQKENI. The CDR3 length is 17 residues. J was trimmed by 8 bases and V by 2 bases; bases with no gene match: 16. In DNA form, the CDR3 reads TGTGCCAGCTCACCATTTTTGCAGGGGGCAAGTCCGAGAGGCTACACCTTC. Translation: CASSPFLQGASPRGYTF.

The chain uses TRBV11-2 and TRBJ1-3; 12 nucleotides agree with TRBD1. This CDR3 is 14 amino acids long. The junction had 3 bases not matched to a gene; V was cut back by 4 bases and J by 8 bases. Germline CDR1 reads SGHAT; CDR2 reads FQNNGV. The CDR3 coding sequence is TGTGCCAGCAGCTGGGACAGGGGGCGGGACACCATATATTTT. Translating it yields CASSWDRGRDTIYF. Drawing the rest from reference TRBV11-2 and TRBJ1-3, the complete variable domain is EAGVAQSPRYKIIEKRQSVAFWCNPISGHATLYWYQQILGQGPKLLIQFQNNGVVDDSQLPKDRFSAERLKGVDSTLKIQPAKLEDSAVYLCASSWDRGRDTIYFGEGSWLTVV.

This chain links TRBV5-1 with TRBJ2-1, with 12 bases aligning to TRBD2. The CDR3 is made up of 16 amino acids. Germline CDR1 is SGHRS and CDR2 is YFSETQ. V lost 3 bases and J lost 1; bases outside the gene matches: 2. The CDR3 region has the DNA TGCGCCAGCAGCTCCGGGACTAGCGGGTCCTACAATGAGCAGTTCTTC. This encodes CASSSGTSGSYNEQFF.

The chain couples TRBV7-9 to TRBJ2-1; 10 bases map to TRBD1. With 6 bases clipped from V and 5 bases from J, the junction kept 10 bases outside the gene matches. The CDR3 spans 16 residues. Germline V gives CDR1 SEHNR, CDR2 FQNEAQ (reference sequence). The CDR3 coding sequence is TGTGCCAGCAGTTCAGGGACAGGGGAGGAAAACAATGAGCAGTTCTTC. It translates to CASSSGTGEENNEQFF.

This clone was seen only once. The rearrangement joins TRBV19 to TRBJ1-1; 8 bases match TRBD1. The germline V gene encodes CDR1 LNHDA and CDR2 SQIVND (reference sequence). Trimming removed 4 bases from V and 11 bases from J; junction bases left unmatched: 21. This CDR3 contains 17 residues. CDR3 region: CASSRAPGGAGGESAFF. The CDR3 DNA sequence: TGTGCCAGTAGTAGGGCCCCAGGGGGCGCCGGGGGCGAGAGTGCTTTCTTT.

The chain joins TRBV19 to TRBJ2-4; 8 nucleotides line up with TRBD1. With V trimmed by 5 bases and J by 0 bases, 3 bases remained unmatched. This CDR3 has 15 residues. Germline assignment: CDR1 LNHDA and CDR2 SQIVND (reference sequence). Written as DNA, the CDR3 is TGTGCCAGTAGTCCCGACAGGGGAGCCAAAAACATTCAGTACTTC. Amino acids: CASSPDRGAKNIQYF.

This clone showed up just once. The chain combines TRBV6-2 or TRBV6-3 with TRBJ2-1; the D gene is possibly TRBD2 (5 bases). Germline CDR1 is MNHEY and CDR2 is SVGEGT. Trimming left V 4 bases short and J 10 bases short, with 11 bases between. The CDR3 is made up of 12 amino acids. CDR3 in DNA: TGTGCCAGCAGTTTCCCCGGGGAGGAGCAGTTCTTC. Translated, it gives CASSFPGEEQFF.

The table lists this clone with a few counts. The J gene is TRBJ2-7, the V gene TRBV7-2; 8 bases line up with TRBD2. Germline V gives CDR1 SGHTA, CDR2 FQGNSA. There are 15 residues in the CDR3. Losses at the gene ends were 6 bases for V and 3 bases for J; bases not matched to a gene: 10. The CDR3 DNA reads TGTGCCAGCAGTGCGGCCGGGACTAGGGGCTACGAGCAGTACTTC. This gives the protein CASSAAGTRGYEQYF.

V is TRBV27 and J is TRBJ2-1; 10 bases line up with TRBD2. V shed 8 bases and J 0 bases; nucleotides not matched to a gene: 4. The germline gives CDR1 MNHEY, CDR2 SMNVEV (reference sequence). This CDR3 is built from 15 residues. CDR3: CASRSGGSSYNEQFF. The CDR3 nucleotides read TGTGCCAGCCGTAGCGGGGGGAGCTCCTACAATGAGCAGTTCTTC.

V and J are TRBV5-4 and TRBJ2-1; TRBD1 agrees at 10 bases. This CDR3 has 14 amino acids. Germline CDR1 is SGHNT and CDR2 is YYREEE (reference sequence). V was clipped by 4 bases and J by 8 bases; unmatched bases: 6. CDR3 DNA: TGTGCCAGCAGCGCCCGGGACAGGGGTCATGAGCAGTTCTTC. As protein: CASSARDRGHEQFF. Full variable domain (missing parts from reference TRBV5-4 and TRBJ2-1): ETGVTQSPTHLIKTRGQQVTLRCSSQSGHNTVSWYQQALGQGPQFIFQYYREEENGRGNFPPRFSGLQFPNYSSELNVNALELDDSALYLCASSARDRGHEQFFGPGTRLTVL.

V gene TRBV5-8 combines with J gene TRBJ2-5; maybe TRBD2 (5 bases). V was pared by 4 bases and J by 3 bases, with 13 bases between. The CDR3 is 14 amino acids. The germline V gene has CDR1 SGHTS and CDR2 YDEGEE. In DNA, the CDR3 is TGTGCCAGCAGCCCGAGGGTCCGGGAAGAGACCCAGTACTTC. Translated: CASSPRVREETQYF.

V and J are TRBV10-3 and TRBJ2-2; TRBD1 aligns across 8 bases. The germline V gene has CDR1 ENHRY and CDR2 SYGVKD. The CDR3 sequence is 14 residues long. J gave up 6 bases and V 3 bases, and 3 bases lay outside the gene matches. CDR3 DNA sequence: TGTGCCATCAGTGACTGGACAGGGCCCGGGGAGCTGTTTTTT. This gives the protein CAISDWTGPGELFF.

On this clone itself: The sample contains more than one DNA sequence encoding this CDR3. The V call is TRBV28, the J call TRBJ1-1, with a possible D match to TRBD1 (6 bases). CDR1 is MDHEN and CDR2 is SYDVKM in the germline V gene. The CDR3 covers 13 residues. V lost 3 bases and J 5 bases, leaving 10 bases between the germline ends. The CDR3 sequence: CASSFNRATEAFF. CDR3 coding DNA: TGTGCCAGCAGTTTCAACAGGGCGACTGAAGCTTTCTTT.

This clone was seen only once. The chain recombines TRBV4-3 with TRBJ2-2; 8 bases line up with TRBD2. The V and J ends lost 3 bases and 3 bases, in that order; junction bases with no gene match: 12. Germline V gene lookup returns CDR1 LGHNA and CDR2 YSLEER. The CDR3 has 18 amino acids. The CDR3 DNA is TGCGCCAGCAGCCACGCGCCAGAGCGGGAGTGGTACACCGGGGAGCTGTTTTTT. Translating it yields CASSHAPEREWYTGELFF.

This sequence joins TRBV5-4 and TRBJ2-3; 11 nucleotides align to TRBD1. With 1 base clipped from V and 3 bases from J, the junction kept 4 bases outside the gene matches. The CDR3 length is 16 residues. Germline lookup yields CDR1 SGHNT and CDR2 YYREEE (reference sequence). CDR3 residues: CASSLRTGGATDTQYF. For the CDR3, the DNA is TGTGCCAGCAGCTTGCGGACAGGGGGCGCAACAGATACGCAGTATTTT.

The V gene is TRBV3-1 (or the pseudogene TRBV3-2), the J gene TRBJ2-7; D is unresolved. Germline CDR1 and CDR2: LGHDT and YNNKEL (reference sequence). V lost 1 base to trimming and J lost 4 bases, with 5 bases between them. This CDR3 region has 12 residues. This CDR3 is CASSQVSYEQYF. Written as DNA, the CDR3 is TGTGCCAGCAGCCAAGTCTCTTACGAGCAGTACTTC.

The V gene is TRBV25-1, the J gene TRBJ1-5; no clear D gene. Trimming removed 4 bases from V and 1 base from J, with 8 bases in between. Germline V gene lookup returns CDR1 MGHDK and CDR2 SYGVNS. CDR3 size: 14 residues. CDR3 sequence: CASSGSGSNQPQHF. CDR3 bases: TGTGCCAGCAGTGGGTCGGGGAGCAATCAGCCCCAGCATTTT.

V and J are TRBV6-5 and TRBJ2-7; D might be TRBD1 (5 bases). CDR3 length: 15 amino acids. CDR1 and CDR2 (germline): MNHEY, SVGAGI. Between the trimmed V and J ends, which lost 0 bases and 2 bases, there was a span of 11 bases. The CDR3 reads CASSYSNTGPYEQYF. The CDR3 nucleotides are TGTGCCAGCAGTTACTCGAATACAGGCCCCTACGAGCAGTACTTC.

The chain joins TRBV6-1 to TRBJ2-7, with TRBD2 matching 10 bases. CDR1 is MNHNS and CDR2 is SASEGT in the germline V gene. Trimming cost V 2 bases and J 2 bases; bases outside gene matches: 9. This CDR3 is built from 17 residues. The CDR3 spells CASSEFPRTSGPYEQYF. The CDR3 nucleotides are TGTGCCAGCAGTGAATTTCCGCGGACTAGCGGACCCTACGAGCAGTACTTC.

J is TRBJ1-2 and V is TRBV19; the match to TRBD1 covers 8 bases. V was pared by 3 bases and J by 3 bases, with 6 bases of the junction left unmatched. From germline, CDR1 is LNHDA and CDR2 SQIVND (reference sequence). The CDR3 covers 15 residues. CDR3 bases: TGTGCCAGTAGTATTAGGACAGGGACCGACTATGGCTACACCTTC. As protein: CASSIRTGTDYGYTF.

This chain joins TRBV7-2 and TRBJ2-5, with D maybe TRBD2 (5 bases). The CDR3 is 14 amino acids. Looked up from germline, CDR1 is SGHTA and CDR2 is FQGNSA. V lost 3 bases and J lost 5, with 13 bases in between. CDR3 amino acids: CASSFRLLGETQYF. The CDR3 DNA reads as TGTGCCAGCAGCTTTCGACTACTTGGGGAGACCCAGTACTTC.

V and J are TRBV6-5 and TRBJ1-1, with 7 positions matching TRBD1. The germline V gene has CDR1 MNHEY and CDR2 SVGAGI. V shed 0 bases, J shed 5 bases, and the junction held 6 bases outside the gene matches. The CDR3 runs to 15 residues. CDR3 sequence: CASSYSPGGVTEAFF. CDR3 in DNA: TGTGCCAGCAGTTACTCGCCAGGGGGAGTGACTGAAGCTTTCTTT.

The J gene is TRBJ2-2, the V gene TRBV19; 13 nucleotides align to TRBD2. The germline gives CDR1 LNHDA, CDR2 SQIVND (reference sequence). This CDR3 has 20 residues. V shed 3 bases and J 1 base; nucleotides not matched to a gene: 11. The CDR3 spells CASSITPGLAGLGNTGELFF. The CDR3 DNA follows: TGTGCCAGTAGTATTACGCCGGGACTAGCGGGACTTGGGAACACCGGGGAGCTGTTTTTT.

The chain is built from TRBV7-9 and TRBJ1-1, with 10 bases that match TRBD1. The germline V gene encodes CDR1 SEHNR and CDR2 FQNEAQ (reference sequence). CDR3 length: 16 amino acids. The V segment lost 1 base and the J segment 1 base; nucleotides outside the gene matches: 3. The CDR3 here is CASSLETGGWNTEAFF. In nucleotides, the CDR3 is TGTGCCAGCAGCTTAGAGACAGGGGGCTGGAACACTGAAGCTTTCTTT.

The chain couples TRBV10-3 to TRBJ2-7, with TRBD2 matching 11 bases. With 7 bases clipped from V and 3 bases from J, the junction kept 5 bases outside the gene matches. This CDR3 comprises 14 residues. Germline CDR1 reads ENHRY; CDR2 reads SYGVKD. CDR3: CAIKEGLADYEQYF. CDR3 bases: TGTGCCATCAAAGAGGGACTAGCGGACTACGAGCAGTACTTC.

V usage is TRBV9 and J usage is TRBJ2-2; no reliable D call. Germline V lookup: CDR1 SGDLS, CDR2 YYNGEE. There are 12 residues in the CDR3. The ends were cut back, 4 bases at V and 5 bases at J, with 6 bases in the middle. The CDR3 region has the DNA TGTGCCAGCAGCCCAGGTACCGGGGAGCTGTTTTTT. Amino acid sequence: CASSPGTGELFF. The full variable domain, its missing parts supplied by reference TRBV9 and TRBJ2-2, is DSGVTQTPKHLITATGQRVTLRCSPRSGDLSVYWYQQSLDQGLQFLIQYYNGEERAKGNILERFSAQQFPDLHSELNLSSLELGDSALYFCASSPGTGELFFGEGSRLTVL.

This chain joins TRBV27 and TRBJ2-5; the match to TRBD2 covers 10 bases. Germline V CDR1 and CDR2: MNHEY, SMNVEV (reference sequence). Trimming took 3 bases from V and 4 from J; bases not matched to a gene: 5. The length of the CDR3 is 15 residues. The CDR3 sequence: CASSFWTSGRETQYF. The CDR3, as DNA: TGTGCCAGCAGTTTTTGGACTAGCGGCAGAGAGACCCAGTACTTC.

The rearrangement links TRBV4-2 to TRBJ2-2, with 7 bases that match TRBD2. The CDR3 runs 15 residues. The V gene end was trimmed by 4 bases and the J gene end by 6 bases; junction bases not matched to a gene: 8. The germline gives CDR1 LGHNA, CDR2 YNFKEQ. CDR3: CASSRPGTNAGELFF. The CDR3 bases are TGTGCCAGCAGCCGACCAGGGACTAATGCCGGGGAGCTGTTTTTT.

V and J are TRBV30 and TRBJ1-1; D gene uncertain. Germline CDR1 GTSNPN, CDR2 SVGIG (reference sequence). Trimming cost V 0 bases and J 6 bases, with 17 bases left between them. The length of the CDR3 is 15 residues. The CDR3 spells CAWSVKGAGSAEAFF. The DNA of the CDR3 is TGTGCCTGGAGTGTCAAGGGTGCGGGTAGCGCTGAAGCTTTCTTT.

The genes are TRBV20-1 and TRBJ1-6; no firm D call. The CDR3 contains 15 residues. V lost 3 bases and J lost 6, with 15 bases in between. The germline CDR1 and CDR2 sequences are DFQATT and SNEGSKA (reference sequence). CDR3 in DNA: TGCAGTGCTAGTAAGGGAGGGTTGGGTAATTCACCCCTCCACTTT. This translates into CSASKGGLGNSPLHF.

This clone has only a few counts. This rearrangement joins TRBV18 to TRBJ1-1, with 7 nucleotides matching TRBD1. Per germline, CDR1 KGHSH and CDR2 LQKENI. After removal of 5 bases from V and 11 bases from J, the junction contained 5 bases not matched to a gene. This CDR3 has 11 residues. The CDR3 spells CASSADREAFF. Written as DNA, the CDR3 is TGTGCCAGCTCAGCAGACAGGGAGGCTTTCTTT.